What follows is one TCR beta chain and its context. The target antigen is unknown. The sample comes from a study of blood T cells in healthy people across ages. Study results and caveats: Per million T cells, the diversity of TCR beta decreased roughly linearly as age advanced. PBMCs went unsorted, and a conclusive naive versus antigen-experienced comparison was therefore prevented.

A second PCR, run for about 7 to 11 cycles, used a sample-barcoded 5' primer plus a J-beta primer mix. Carrying 12 random nucleotides, a template-switch adaptor labeled each individual cDNA molecule. TCRdb reprocessed the 5' RACE reads via MiXCR and lists one record per CDR3 protein. The table records 950,000 to 1,200,000 distinct CDR3 sequences, approximately 38% of them present only once. Germline V gene lookup returns CDR1 SGHRS and CDR2 YFSETQ. The CDR3 loop spans 15 amino acids. The V and J ends lost 0 bases and 3 bases respectively, with 11 bases between them. The V call is TRBV5-1, the J call TRBJ2-3, with D hard to call. Input material: blood. This receptor was obtained from a man aged 18 to 35 in good health. This CDR3 is CASSLATLGTDTQYF. CDR3 in DNA: TGCGCCAGCAGCTTGGCCACTCTTGGGACAGATACGCAGTATTTT.